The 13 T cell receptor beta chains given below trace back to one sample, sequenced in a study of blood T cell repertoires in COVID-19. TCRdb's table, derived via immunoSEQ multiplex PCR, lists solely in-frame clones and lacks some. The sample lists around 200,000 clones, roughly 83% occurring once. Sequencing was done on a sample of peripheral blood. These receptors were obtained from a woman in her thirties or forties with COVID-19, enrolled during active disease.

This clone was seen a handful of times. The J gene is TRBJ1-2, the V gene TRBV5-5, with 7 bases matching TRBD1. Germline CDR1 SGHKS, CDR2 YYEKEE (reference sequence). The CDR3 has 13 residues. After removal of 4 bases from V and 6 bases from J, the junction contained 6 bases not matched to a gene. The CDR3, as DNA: TGTGCCAGCAGCCCACGACAGGGCGATGGCTACACCTTC. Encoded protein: CASSPRQGDGYTF.

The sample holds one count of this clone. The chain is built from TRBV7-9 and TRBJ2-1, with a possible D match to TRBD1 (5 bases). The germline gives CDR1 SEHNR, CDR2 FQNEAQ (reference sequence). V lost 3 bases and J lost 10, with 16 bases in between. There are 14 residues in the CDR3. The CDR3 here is CASSFLVGAREQFF. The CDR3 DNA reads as TGTGCCAGCAGCTTCTTAGTTGGGGCGCGAGAGCAGTTCTTC.

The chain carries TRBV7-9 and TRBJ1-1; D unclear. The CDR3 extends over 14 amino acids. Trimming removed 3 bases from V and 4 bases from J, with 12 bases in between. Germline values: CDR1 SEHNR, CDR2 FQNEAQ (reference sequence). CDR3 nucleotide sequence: TGTGCCAGCAGCTTTAGCGGGAGTACCACTGAAGCTTTCTTT. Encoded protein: CASSFSGSTTEAFF.

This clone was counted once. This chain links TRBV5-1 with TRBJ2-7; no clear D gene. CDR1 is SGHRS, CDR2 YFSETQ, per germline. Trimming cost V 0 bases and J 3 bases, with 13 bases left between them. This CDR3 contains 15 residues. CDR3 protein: CASSLVSFGNYEQYF. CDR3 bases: TGCGCCAGCAGCTTGGTGAGTTTCGGTAACTACGAGCAGTACTTC.

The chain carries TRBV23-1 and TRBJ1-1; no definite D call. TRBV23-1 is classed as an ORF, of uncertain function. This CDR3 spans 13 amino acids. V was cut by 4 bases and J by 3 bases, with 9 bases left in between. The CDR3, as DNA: TGCGCCAGCAGTCCTTCGGGAGACACTGAAGCTTTCTTT. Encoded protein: CASSPSGDTEAFF.

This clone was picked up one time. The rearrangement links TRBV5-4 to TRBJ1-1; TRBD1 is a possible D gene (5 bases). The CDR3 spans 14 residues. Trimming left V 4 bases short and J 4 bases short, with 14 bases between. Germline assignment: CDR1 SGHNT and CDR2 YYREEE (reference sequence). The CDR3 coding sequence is TGTGCCAGCAGCCTCGGGGGTGGGCGCACTGAAGCTTTCTTT. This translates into CASSLGGGRTEAFF.

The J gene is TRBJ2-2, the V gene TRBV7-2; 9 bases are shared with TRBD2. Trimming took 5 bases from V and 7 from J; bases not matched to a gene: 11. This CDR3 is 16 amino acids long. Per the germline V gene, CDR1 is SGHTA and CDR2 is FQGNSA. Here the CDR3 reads CASSPRGSGGNGELFF. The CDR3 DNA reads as TGTGCCAGCAGCCCTCGGGGTAGCGGGGGTAACGGGGAGCTGTTTTTT. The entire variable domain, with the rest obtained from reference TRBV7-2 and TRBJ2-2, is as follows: GAGVSQSPSNKVTEKGKDVELRCDPISGHTALYWYRQSLGQGLEFLIYFQGNSAPDKSGLPSDRFSAERTGGSVSTLTIQRTQQEDSAVYLCASSPRGSGGNGELFFGEGSRLTVL.

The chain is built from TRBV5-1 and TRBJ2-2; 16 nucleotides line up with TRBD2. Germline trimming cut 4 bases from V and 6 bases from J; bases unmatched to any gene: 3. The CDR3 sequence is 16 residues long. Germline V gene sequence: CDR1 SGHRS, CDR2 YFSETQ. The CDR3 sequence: CASSGGTSGGAGELFF. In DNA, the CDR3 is TGCGCCAGCAGCGGCGGGACTAGCGGGGGGGCCGGGGAGCTGTTTTTT.

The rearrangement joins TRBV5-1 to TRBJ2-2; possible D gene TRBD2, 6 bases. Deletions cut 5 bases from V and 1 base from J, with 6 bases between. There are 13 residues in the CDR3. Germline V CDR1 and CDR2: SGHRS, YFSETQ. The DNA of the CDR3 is TGCGCCAGCAGTAGCGGGAACACCGGGGAGCTGTTTTTT. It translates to CASSSGNTGELFF.

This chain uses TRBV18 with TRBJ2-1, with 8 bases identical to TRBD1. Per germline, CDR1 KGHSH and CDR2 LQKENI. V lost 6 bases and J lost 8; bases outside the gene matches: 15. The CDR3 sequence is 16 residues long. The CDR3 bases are TGTGCCAGCTCTCAACTGGGGACAGGAGGGCGCGATGAGCAGTTCTTC. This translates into CASSQLGTGGRDEQFF.

Here the CDR3 reads CASSEVGGYGYTF. The CDR3 DNA follows: TGTGCCAGCAGTGAAGTCGGGGGCTATGGCTACACCTTC. This chain uses TRBV2 with TRBJ1-2; TRBD1 might be the D (5 bases). Germline V lookup: CDR1 SNHLY, CDR2 FYNNEI. The CDR3 covers 13 residues. V was clipped by 1 base and J by 4 bases, with 7 bases between them.

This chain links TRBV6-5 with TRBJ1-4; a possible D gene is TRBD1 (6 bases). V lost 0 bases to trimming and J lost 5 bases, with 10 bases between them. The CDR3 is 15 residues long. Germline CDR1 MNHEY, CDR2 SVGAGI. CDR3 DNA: TGTGCCAGCAGTTACTCTTGGACAGAAAATGAAAAACTGTTTTTT. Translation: CASSYSWTENEKLFF.

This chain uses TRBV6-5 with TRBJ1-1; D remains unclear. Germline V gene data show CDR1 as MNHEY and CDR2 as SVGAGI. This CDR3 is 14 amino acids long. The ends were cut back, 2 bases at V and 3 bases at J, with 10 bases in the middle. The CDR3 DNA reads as TGTGCCAGCAGTTACGGGCAAGCGGACACTGAAGCTTTCTTT. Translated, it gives CASSYGQADTEAFF.